The present entry profiles one TCR beta chain with its context. At one end, the junction sequence differs from germline, possibly due to a read error. This sample was taken from a study of blood T cell repertoires in COVID-19. In the study overall: Sites in the United States, Italy and Spain provided acute and convalescent COVID-19 samples. The cDNA or gDNA used as material had been derived from T cells, B-cell-depleted T cells, or PBMCs.

Method: immunoSEQ multiplex PCR; TCRdb's copy keeps in-frame clones and lacks some. The sample records about 180,000 clones, 88% being singletons. This receptor was identified in a woman in her 30s with acute or convalescent COVID-19. The sample was peripheral blood.

The CDR3 here is CSASVEEVGIF. The CDR3 coding sequence is TGCAGTGCTAGTGTAGAGGAGGTGGGAATTTTC. The V call is TRBV20-1, the J call TRBJ2-7; the D gene is possibly TRBD2 (5 bases). Germline V gene data show CDR1 as DFQATT and CDR2 as SNEGSKA (reference sequence). CDR3 size: 11 residues.